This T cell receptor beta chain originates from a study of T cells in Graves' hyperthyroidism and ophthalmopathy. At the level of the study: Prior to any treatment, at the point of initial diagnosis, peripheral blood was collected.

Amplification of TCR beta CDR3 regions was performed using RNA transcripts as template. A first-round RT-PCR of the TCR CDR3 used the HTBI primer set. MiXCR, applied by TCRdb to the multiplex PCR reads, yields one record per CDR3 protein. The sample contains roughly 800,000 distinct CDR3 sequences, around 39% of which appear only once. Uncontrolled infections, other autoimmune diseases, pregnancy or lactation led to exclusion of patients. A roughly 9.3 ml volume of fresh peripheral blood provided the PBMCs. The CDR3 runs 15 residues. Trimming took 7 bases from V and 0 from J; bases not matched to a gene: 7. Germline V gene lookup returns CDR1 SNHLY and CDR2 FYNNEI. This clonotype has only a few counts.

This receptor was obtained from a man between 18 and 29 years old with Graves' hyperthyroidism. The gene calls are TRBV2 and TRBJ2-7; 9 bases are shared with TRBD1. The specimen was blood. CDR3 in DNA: TGTGCCAGCAAGACCCCGGGACAGGGCTCCTACGAGCAGTACTTC. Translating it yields CASKTPGQGSYEQYF.